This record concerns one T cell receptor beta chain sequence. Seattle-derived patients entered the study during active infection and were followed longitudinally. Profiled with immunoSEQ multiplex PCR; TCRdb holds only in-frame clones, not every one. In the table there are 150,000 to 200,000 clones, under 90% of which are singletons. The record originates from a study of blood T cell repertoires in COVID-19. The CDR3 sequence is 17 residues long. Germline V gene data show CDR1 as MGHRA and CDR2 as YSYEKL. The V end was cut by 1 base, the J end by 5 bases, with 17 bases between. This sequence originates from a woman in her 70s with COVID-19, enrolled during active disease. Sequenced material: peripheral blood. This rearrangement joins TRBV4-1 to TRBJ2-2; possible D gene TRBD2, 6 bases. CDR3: CASSQVRERGTTGELFF. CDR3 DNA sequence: TGCGCCAGCAGCCAAGTACGGGAGAGGGGCACAACCGGGGAGCTGTTTTTT.